This T cell receptor beta chain was identified during a study of control samples from healthy donors and cancer patients. Assay: immunoSEQ multiplex PCR; the TCRdb copy retains only in-frame clones and omits some. This table has about 89,000 clones, about 84% appearing once. V was clipped by 2 bases and J by 0 bases, with 11 bases between them. The CDR3 is 16 residues long. Germline V lookup: CDR1 GTSNPN, CDR2 SVGIG (reference sequence). The source material was blood. The rearrangement joins TRBV30 to TRBJ2-6; D not resolved. This clonotype was sampled from a woman between 35 and 50 years old in good health. This CDR3 reads CAWSRSLSSGANVLTF. The CDR3 DNA is TGTGCCTGGAGTCGCTCCCTGAGCTCTGGGGCCAACGTCCTGACTTTC. Supplemented by reference TRBV30 and TRBJ2-6, the full variable domain reads SQTIHQWPATLVQPVGSPLSLECTVEGTSNPNLYWYRQAAGRGLQLLFYSVGIGQISSEVPQNLSASRPQDRQFILSSKKLLLSDSGFYLCAWSRSLSSGANVLTFGAGSRLTVL.